Each of the 30 T cell receptor beta chains below was sequenced from the same sample in a study of blood T cell repertoires in COVID-19. Some clones are missing from TCRdb's copy, which holds only in-frame ones; the method was immunoSEQ multiplex PCR. The sample consists of a few hundred thousand clones, around 90% of them appearing once. Sequenced sample: PBMCs or T cells enriched from blood (not recorded which). These receptors were taken from a woman in her thirties or forties who had recovered from COVID-19.

The rearrangement joins TRBV12-3 or TRBV12-4 to TRBJ1-6, with D perhaps TRBD1 (5 bases). The CDR3 runs 13 residues. Trimming shortened V by 5 bases and J by 5 bases, and 7 bases separated the two germline ends. CDR3: CASSVRDNSPLHF. CDR3 sequence (DNA): TGTGCCAGCAGTGTCAGGGATAATTCACCCCTCCACTTT.

The chain joins TRBV19 to TRBJ1-1; D unresolved. Between the trimmed V and J ends, which lost 3 bases and 6 bases, there was a span of 11 bases. The germline gives CDR1 LNHDA, CDR2 SQIVND (reference sequence). This CDR3 region has 13 residues. Written as DNA, the CDR3 is TGTGCCAGTAGTATTCCCGGGGTCCCTGAAGCTTTCTTT. This sequence encodes CASSIPGVPEAFF.

This chain uses TRBV20-1 with TRBJ2-3, with D hard to call. Trimming stripped 6 bases from V and 14 bases from J, with 9 bases between. This CDR3 spans 8 amino acids. The germline V gene encodes CDR1 DFQATT and CDR2 SNEGSKA (reference sequence). CDR3 region: CSASRPYF. CDR3 DNA sequence: TGCAGTGCATCTAGACCGTATTTT.

The chain carries TRBV2 and TRBJ2-7; 11 nucleotides match TRBD2. This CDR3 is 14 amino acids long. The germline V gene encodes CDR1 SNHLY and CDR2 FYNNEI. V lost 6 bases to trimming and J lost 2 bases; unmatched junction nucleotides: 3. CDR3 in amino acids: CASRRLAGPYEQYF. CDR3 DNA sequence: TGTGCCAGCAGGAGACTAGCGGGACCCTACGAGCAGTACTTC.

The chain carries TRBV19 and TRBJ1-2, with TRBD1 identical over 8 bases. Per germline, CDR1 LNHDA and CDR2 SQIVND (reference sequence). The CDR3 runs to 15 residues. Trimming at V came to 3 bases and at J to 3 bases, leaving 6 bases not matched to a gene. CDR3 amino acids: CASSMEQGVHYGYTF. The DNA of the CDR3 is TGTGCCAGTAGTATGGAACAGGGGGTACACTATGGCTACACCTTC. The variable domain in full, with the rest retrieved from reference TRBV19 and TRBJ1-2, is DGGITQSPKYLFRKEGQNVTLSCEQNLNHDAMYWYRQDPGQGLRLIYYSQIVNDFQKGDIAEGYSVSREKKESFPLTVTSAQKNPTAFYLCASSMEQGVHYGYTFGSGTRLTVV.

The chain couples TRBV4-3 to TRBJ2-3, with D possibly matching TRBD2 (5 bases). Germline V CDR1 and CDR2: LGHNA, YSLEER. The CDR3 is made up of 14 amino acids. Trimming cost V 0 bases and J 1 base, with 5 bases left between them. CDR3 bases: TGCGCCAGCAGCCAAGACGGGGGCACAGATACGCAGTATTTT. It encodes CASSQDGGTDTQYF.

This clone was recorded once. The chain is built from TRBV6-2 or TRBV6-3 and TRBJ2-5; TRBD1 matches at 7 bases. V gave up 3 bases and J gave up 3 bases; unmatched junction bases: 10. CDR3 length: 16 residues. The V gene's germline CDR1 is MNHEY and CDR2 SVGEGT. CDR3 in amino acids: CASSYPTGTLKETQYF. The CDR3 region has the DNA TGTGCCAGCAGTTATCCGACAGGGACGCTTAAAGAGACCCAGTACTTC.

This chain links TRBV30 with TRBJ1-4; D is unclear. In germline, CDR1 is GTSNPN, CDR2 SVGIG (reference sequence). The germline V and J ends were trimmed by 5 bases and 0 bases, with 7 bases remaining between them. The CDR3 is 13 residues long. CDR3 sequence: CAWEPATNEKLFF. The CDR3 DNA sequence: TGTGCCTGGGAGCCTGCAACTAATGAAAAACTGTTTTTT.

This chain connects TRBV27 to TRBJ1-2; 8 bases are shared with TRBD1. Unmatched junction bases numbered 6, after V lost 6 bases and J lost 6 bases. The CDR3 sequence is 13 residues long. CDR1 and CDR2 from the germline V gene are MNHEY and SMNVEV (reference sequence). For the CDR3, the DNA is TGTGCCAGCAGGGCGACAGGGGTCCATGGCTACACCTTC. This sequence encodes CASRATGVHGYTF.

The V and J genes are TRBV27 and TRBJ2-7, with 9 bases matching TRBD2. The CDR3 runs to 15 residues. Germline V gives CDR1 MNHEY, CDR2 SMNVEV (reference sequence). The trim removed 6 bases at V and 4 bases at J, leaving 10 bases unmatched. CDR3 sequence: CASRSPSGNFYEQYF. The CDR3 DNA reads as TGTGCCAGCAGGTCTCCTAGCGGGAATTTTTACGAGCAGTACTTC.

The V call is TRBV10-3, the J call TRBJ1-5; the match to TRBD1 covers 7 bases. The germline V gene has CDR1 ENHRY and CDR2 SYGVKD. Trimming at V came to 0 bases and at J to 7 bases, leaving 3 bases not matched to a gene. CDR3 length: 14 residues. The CDR3 sequence: CAISESGGAQPQHF. DNA for the CDR3: TGTGCCATCAGTGAGTCAGGGGGCGCCCAGCCCCAGCATTTT.

CDR3 sequence: CASAPGDRTEAFF. The CDR3 nucleotides are TGTGCCAGTGCCCCAGGGGATCGCACTGAAGCTTTCTTT. This rearrangement joins TRBV19 to TRBJ1-1, with D maybe TRBD1 (6 bases). Germline CDR1 reads LNHDA; CDR2 reads SQIVND (reference sequence). Trimming left V 8 bases short and J 4 bases short, with 14 bases between. The CDR3 runs 13 residues.

V and J are TRBV5-1 and TRBJ2-1; 16 positions agree with TRBD2. The J segment lost 0 bases and the V segment lost 5 bases, leaving 2 bases of the junction unmatched. This CDR3 region has 17 residues. CDR1 SGHRS and CDR2 YFSETQ come from the germline V gene. This chain's CDR3 is CASRGLAGGLSYNEQFF. DNA for the CDR3: TGCGCCAGCAGGGGACTAGCGGGAGGGCTCTCCTACAATGAGCAGTTCTTC.

This sequence joins TRBV28 and TRBJ1-4; D call uncertain. Per the germline V gene, CDR1 is MDHEN and CDR2 is SYDVKM. Trimming left V 2 bases short and J 0 bases short, with 10 bases between. The CDR3 contains 16 residues. CDR3 sequence: CASSLRTRATNEKLFF. The CDR3 nucleotides are TGTGCCAGCAGTTTAAGAACGAGGGCAACTAATGAAAAACTGTTTTTT.

The rearrangement uses TRBV27 and TRBJ2-2; TRBD2 agrees at 13 bases. Per the germline V gene, CDR1 is MNHEY and CDR2 is SMNVEV (reference sequence). The V segment lost 7 bases and the J segment 6 bases; nucleotides outside the gene matches: 5. The CDR3 is made up of 15 amino acids. The CDR3 coding sequence is TGTGCCAGCACCGCCGGGACTAGCGGGGCCGGGGAGCTGTTTTTT. As protein: CASTAGTSGAGELFF.

J is TRBJ2-1 and V is TRBV29-1; 7 positions agree with TRBD2. Germline CDR1 SQVTM, CDR2 ANQGSEA. Unmatched junction bases numbered 9, after V lost 5 bases and J lost 8 bases. This CDR3 spans 13 amino acids. The CDR3 sequence: CSVRREGSDEQFF. The CDR3 coding sequence is TGCAGCGTTCGGAGGGAGGGTTCGGATGAGCAGTTCTTC.

This clone appeared a few times. The chain carries TRBV14 and TRBJ2-2; TRBD2 agrees at 9 bases. Germline loops: CDR1 SGHDN, CDR2 FVKESK. CDR3 length equals 17 residues. Trimming at V came to 2 bases and at J to 4 bases, leaving 8 bases not matched to a gene. The DNA of the CDR3 is TGTGCCAGCAGCCAACCCCCGACTAGCGGAAGCACCGGGGAGCTGTTTTTT. This gives the protein CASSQPPTSGSTGELFF.

The chain carries TRBV6-2 or TRBV6-3 and TRBJ1-1, with 9 bases aligning to TRBD1. Losses at the gene ends were 2 bases for V and 8 bases for J; bases not matched to a gene: 3. Looked up from germline, CDR1 is MNHEY and CDR2 is SVGEGT. The CDR3 extends over 13 amino acids. The CDR3 loop reads CASSYDRGNEAFF. The CDR3 DNA follows: TGTGCCAGCAGTTACGACAGGGGGAACGAAGCTTTCTTT.

This clone was counted once. The rearrangement uses TRBV7-9 and TRBJ1-1, with TRBD1 identical over 10 bases. The CDR3 is 13 residues long. The germline gives CDR1 SEHNR, CDR2 FQNEAQ (reference sequence). After removal of 8 bases from V and 2 bases from J, the junction contained 2 bases not matched to a gene. The CDR3 sequence: CASGQGGNTEAFF. The CDR3 DNA follows: TGTGCCAGCGGACAGGGGGGCAACACTGAAGCTTTCTTT.

The table lists this clone with a few counts. V is TRBV4-2 and J is TRBJ2-7, with 7 bases that match TRBD2. Trimming took 4 bases from V and 0 from J; bases not matched to a gene: 3. This CDR3 is built from 14 residues. The germline gives CDR1 LGHNA, CDR2 YNFKEQ. CDR3 sequence reads: CASSPGGSSYEQYF. CDR3 bases: TGTGCCAGCAGCCCCGGGGGGAGCTCCTACGAGCAGTACTTC.

The chain couples TRBV18 to TRBJ2-3; 12 bases line up with TRBD2. Germline V gives CDR1 KGHSH, CDR2 LQKENI. The CDR3 is made up of 16 amino acids. J was trimmed by 4 bases and V by 4 bases; bases with no gene match: 6. The CDR3 region has the DNA TGTGCCAGCTCACTAGGACTAGCGGGGACGGCAGATACGCAGTATTTT. Amino acid sequence: CASSLGLAGTADTQYF.

This sequence joins TRBV7-9 and TRBJ1-6, with unresolved D. This CDR3 region has 15 residues. Germline loops: CDR1 SEHNR, CDR2 FQNEAQ (reference sequence). Trimming removed 2 bases at V and 7 bases at J, with 12 bases between. The CDR3 protein is CASSLIGFSNSPLHF. CDR3 DNA sequence: TGTGCCAGCAGCTTAATCGGGTTCAGCAATTCACCCCTCCACTTT.

The chain has TRBV19 and TRBJ1-5; D is perhaps TRBD1 (5 bases). Germline CDR1 LNHDA, CDR2 SQIVND (reference sequence). Trimming pared 2 bases from V and 7 bases from J, leaving 12 bases between. This CDR3 is built from 14 residues. The CDR3 sequence: CASSISGMRQPQHF. DNA of the CDR3: TGTGCCAGTAGTATATCAGGGATGAGGCAGCCCCAGCATTTT.

The genes are TRBV18 and TRBJ2-3, with 15 nucleotides matching TRBD2. From germline, CDR1 is KGHSH and CDR2 LQKENI. CDR3 length equals 17 residues. The trim removed 3 bases at V and 4 bases at J, leaving 5 bases unmatched. The CDR3 protein is CASSPLGLAGGADTQYF. In DNA form, the CDR3 reads TGTGCCAGCTCACCGCTTGGACTAGCGGGAGGGGCAGATACGCAGTATTTT.

This rearrangement joins TRBV11-2 to TRBJ2-5; D is undetermined. The length of the CDR3 is 14 residues. V was cut by 1 base and J by 2 bases, with 8 bases left in between. Germline-derived CDR1 and CDR2 are SGHAT and FQNNGV. CDR3 nucleotide sequence: TGTGCCAGCAGCTTAGGTGCCAGACAAGAGACCCAGTACTTC. Encoded protein: CASSLGARQETQYF.

The chain is built from TRBV30 and TRBJ2-1; D possibly corresponds to TRBD1 (5 bases). CDR1 GTSNPN and CDR2 SVGIG come from the germline V gene (reference sequence). V lost 5 bases and J 5 bases, leaving 13 bases between the germline ends. This CDR3 is 13 amino acids long. DNA for the CDR3: TGTGCCTGGGCATCAGGGCTCAACAATGAGCAGTTCTTC. Translation: CAWASGLNNEQFF. Using reference TRBV30 and TRBJ2-1 for the parts outside the CDR3, the full variable domain is SQTIHQWPATLVQPVGSPLSLECTVEGTSNPNLYWYRQAAGRGLQLLFYSVGIGQISSEVPQNLSASRPQDRQFILSSKKLLLSDSGFYLCAWASGLNNEQFFGPGTRLTVL.

The chain is built from TRBV18 and TRBJ1-2; TRBD1 matches 8 bases. The CDR3 has 14 residues. CDR1 is KGHSH, CDR2 LQKENI, per germline. V was pared by 6 bases and J by 6 bases, with 9 bases of the junction left unmatched. The CDR3 region is CASSSGQGSDGYTF. Written as DNA, the CDR3 is TGTGCCAGCTCCTCCGGACAGGGATCGGATGGCTACACCTTC.

The chain is built from TRBV6-2 or TRBV6-3 and TRBJ1-2, with D possibly TRBD1 on 5 matching bases. The germline V and J ends were trimmed by 6 bases and 6 bases, with 14 bases remaining between them. Germline V gene lookup returns CDR1 MNHEY and CDR2 SVGEGT. This CDR3 is 13 amino acids long. This CDR3 is CASSDGLRDGYTF. In nucleotides, the CDR3 is TGTGCCAGCAGCGACGGCCTCAGGGATGGCTACACCTTC.

The genes are TRBV7-2 and TRBJ2-4; TRBD1 might be the D (6 bases). With 8 bases removed from V and 1 base from J, the gap between germline ends came to 12 bases. Germline V lookup: CDR1 SGHTA, CDR2 FQGNSA. The CDR3 is 14 amino acids. The CDR3 nucleotides are TGTGCCAGCGGGCAGGGGAGCGCCAAAAACATTCAGTACTTC. Its translation: CASGQGSAKNIQYF.

This sequence joins TRBV28 and TRBJ2-5; TRBD1 agrees at 8 bases. CDR3 length: 15 residues. Per germline, CDR1 MDHEN and CDR2 SYDVKM. With 4 bases clipped from V and 2 bases from J, the junction kept 6 bases outside the gene matches. CDR3 loop: CASSYLTGGQETQYF. In DNA, the CDR3 is TGTGCCAGCAGTTACCTTACAGGGGGGCAAGAGACCCAGTACTTC.